Given below is one T cell receptor beta chain in context. Its cognate antigen is unknown. The data are from a study of B cell selection in AIRE deficiency. Findings and limits, study-wide: Patient Tconv cells held 30% to 35% of Treg sequences shared by healthy donors. Healthy donors alone shared about 32% of roughly 4,000 Treg sequences; patients alone about 10%. Shared Treg sequences had shorter CDR3s, biased toward rearrangements with few non-templated insertions.

The V and J ends lost 2 bases and 5 bases, in that order; junction bases with no gene match: 6. Germline V lookup: CDR1 SGHAT, CDR2 FQNNGV. This CDR3 comprises 14 residues. Authors' analysis steps: Treg pools: 55,000 to 70,000 distinct patient, approximately 92,000 donor TCRbeta sequences. Using immunoSEQ multiplex PCR, the repertoire was profiled, and TCRdb retains in-frame clones only, with some absent. The DNA gave D and trimming, while V, J and clone size come from that table. The sample has roughly 24,000 clones; 92% are singletons. Regulatory T cells were sorted as CD4+CD25hiCD127low/negative cells.

The V gene is TRBV11-2, the J gene TRBJ2-7; 7 bases agree with TRBD2. The sample consisted of CD4+CD25+ Tregs sorted from PBMCs. The receptor was isolated from a human donor in good health. CDR3 sequence reads: CASSLWGGSDEQYF. For the CDR3, the DNA is TGTGCCAGCAGCTTATGGGGGGGATCGGACGAGCAGTACTTC.